Sequencing of this T cell receptor beta chain was carried out in a study of CD8 T cells in Susac syndrome. Between the trimmed V and J ends, which lost 2 bases and 1 base, there was a span of 8 bases. Germline V lookup: CDR1 GTSNPN, CDR2 SVGIG (reference sequence). This CDR3 contains 13 residues. cDNA came from approximately 0.5 to 1 ug RNA primed by random hexamers. Amplification of TCR beta CDR3 spanned 54 Vbeta and 13 Jbeta via immunoSEQ multiplex PCR. TCRdb reanalysed the immunoSEQ multiplex PCR reads using MiXCR and keeps one entry per CDR3 protein. The sample lists around 300,000 distinct CDR3 sequences, just over 90% occurring once.

The V and J genes are TRBV30 and TRBJ2-5, with no clear D. This sequence originates from a human donor with multiple sclerosis. Sequencing used CD4+ T cells from PBMCs. The CDR3 loop is CAWSRQTQETQYF. The CDR3 DNA reads TGTGCCTGGAGTCGCCAAACCCAAGAGACCCAGTACTTC.